This TCR beta chain was sequenced in a study of human T cells and chemical hapten exposure. Germline loops: CDR1 MGHRA, CDR2 YSYEKL. The CDR3 runs 15 residues. Trimming removed 4 bases from V and 3 bases from J, with 14 bases in between. Regarding the study as a whole: The number of TCRs over 1 in 1000 frequency stayed unchanged after DPC.

Time point: patch test 3, about 24 weeks after DPC sensitization. Treatment noted: therapeutic diphenylcyclopropenone sensitization with weekly scalp DPC. Total RNA extraction was carried out from unfractionated whole blood. At least ten counts were recorded for this clonotype. The antigen remains undetermined. Per the study methods: Counting gave a median of about 89,000 TCRs per sample, with values ranging from about 23,224 to 690,600. TCRdb independently ran MiXCR on the RACE reads; one entry per CDR3 protein. The V and J calls and clone size are TCRdb's, not the authors'. The repertoire has roughly 71,000 distinct CDR3 sequences, more than 9.5% of them found once; the top ten carry roughly 1.5%.

The sequence was obtained from a woman aged 50 to 65 with alopecia areata. Some clones in this sample may be carry-over from other donors' samples. Sequencing was performed on whole blood, taken in connection with sensitization to the hapten diphenylcyclopropenone (DPC). The chain is built from TRBV4-1 and TRBJ2-3, with a possible D match to TRBD2 (6 bases). The CDR3 loop is CASSPRLVGTDTQYF. CDR3 coding DNA: TGCGCCAGCAGCCCCAGACTAGTTGGGACAGATACGCAGTATTTT.